A selection of T cell receptor beta chains follows, all from one sample in a study of CD8 T cells in ankylosing spondylitis. Each CDR3 protein is one row after TCRdb ran MiXCR on the 5' RACE reads. The table includes approximately 210,000 distinct CDR3 sequences, 9.5% to 15% detected once. The sample consisted of blood, either unsorted or a sorted T cell fraction (not recorded which). The receptors were sampled from a male donor with ankylosing spondylitis or in good health (not recorded which). Each CDR3 is given without its conserved first and last residue. Fields, in order: V gene, CDR3 protein.

v_call: TRBV4-1
cdr3_aa: ASSLTGASKNTGELF

v_call: TRBV4-1
cdr3_aa: ASSQVAGGPRNEQF

v_call: TRBV10-3
cdr3_aa: AISSAPTGEAF

v_call: TRBV6-1
cdr3_aa: ASKPRGPLELF

v_call: TRBV7-6
cdr3_aa: ASSLRDGTTGELF

v_call: TRBV7-9
cdr3_aa: ASSLGQGEWSPLH

v_call: TRBV12-3/TRBV12-4
cdr3_aa: ASTGTGVTGELF

v_call: TRBV7-9
cdr3_aa: ASGPYGEAF

v_call: TRBV12-3/TRBV12-4
cdr3_aa: AISHYRTSGSSGANVLT

v_call: TRBV27
cdr3_aa: ASSSWDRVANTGELF

v_call: TRBV4-1
cdr3_aa: ASSQVWTGADNEQF

v_call: TRBV5-1
cdr3_aa: AKRRDSYEQY

v_call: TRBV16
cdr3_aa: ASSPKDQLQTQY

v_call: TRBV5-6
cdr3_aa: ASSPLGDQETQY

v_call: TRBV2
cdr3_aa: ASSRIPGLAGEQY

v_call: TRBV6-5
cdr3_aa: ASSHTQGRSEQY

v_call: TRBV9
cdr3_aa: ASSPPHYGYT

v_call: TRBV6-5
cdr3_aa: ASSSRDSNTGELF

v_call: TRBV4-2
cdr3_aa: ASSPQWASNTEAF

v_call: TRBV6-1
cdr3_aa: ASSESLAGSTDTQY

v_call: TRBV7-8
cdr3_aa: ASSPRWTGGYYNEQF

v_call: TRBV28
cdr3_aa: ASSLSLTGTAFTGELF

v_call: TRBV4-1
cdr3_aa: ASSQEYLPIQY

v_call: TRBV20-1
cdr3_aa: SARGGRDTEAF

v_call: TRBV27
cdr3_aa: ASSPTGEGYEQY

v_call: TRBV6-1
cdr3_aa: ASSEKPYEQY

v_call: TRBV27
cdr3_aa: ASSPQGSLYEQY

v_call: TRBV12-3/TRBV12-4
cdr3_aa: ASSLGQGTSSPLH

v_call: TRBV6-1
cdr3_aa: ASSPHGASTDTQY

v_call: TRBV27
cdr3_aa: ASYRAGQGVS

v_call: TRBV11-3
cdr3_aa: ASSWGGGYT

v_call: TRBV27
cdr3_aa: ASTRQGYNSPLH

v_call: TRBV12-3/TRBV12-4
cdr3_aa: ASSFLPNEQF

v_call: TRBV7-8
cdr3_aa: ASSLYQLSYEQY

v_call: TRBV7-2
cdr3_aa: ASSEAVLNTEAF

v_call: TRBV27
cdr3_aa: ASSLVKGYNEQF

v_call: TRBV27
cdr3_aa: ASSPWAGASTDTQY

v_call: TRBV5-1
cdr3_aa: ASSLGPGGPPYEQY

v_call: TRBV4-2
cdr3_aa: ASSQLRTGPSNYGYT

v_call: TRBV12-3/TRBV12-4
cdr3_aa: ASSLYGGLTFTEAF

v_call: TRBV10-3
cdr3_aa: AISDSLAGVYEQY

v_call: TRBV11-3
cdr3_aa: ASSLWTSGSSYNEQF

v_call: TRBV27
cdr3_aa: ASSLRGRITDTQY

v_call: TRBV20-1
cdr3_aa: SAPVPPHNEQF

v_call: TRBV21-1
cdr3_aa: ASNGRGAGPYNEQF

v_call: TRBV6-6
cdr3_aa: ASSPVQRGSTDTQY

v_call: TRBV5-1
cdr3_aa: ASSLAVTGATDTQY

v_call: TRBV2
cdr3_aa: ASILRGAEAF